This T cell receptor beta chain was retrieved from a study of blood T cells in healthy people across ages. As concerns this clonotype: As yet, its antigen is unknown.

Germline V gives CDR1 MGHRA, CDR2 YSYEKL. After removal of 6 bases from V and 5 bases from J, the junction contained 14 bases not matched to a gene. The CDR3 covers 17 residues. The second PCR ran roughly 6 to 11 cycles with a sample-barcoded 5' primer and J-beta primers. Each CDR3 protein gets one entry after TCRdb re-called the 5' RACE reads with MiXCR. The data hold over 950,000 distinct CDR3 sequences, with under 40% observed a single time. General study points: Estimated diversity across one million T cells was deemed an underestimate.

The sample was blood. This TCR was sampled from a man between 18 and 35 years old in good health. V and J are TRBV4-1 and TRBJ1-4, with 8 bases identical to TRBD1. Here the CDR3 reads CASSPGTGGTRNEKLFF. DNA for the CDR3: TGCGCCAGCAGTCCCGGGACAGGCGGGACCCGGAATGAAAAACTGTTTTTT.